The 7 T cell receptor beta chains in this list originate from one sample, sequenced in a study of PD-1 blockade in mismatch repair-deficient tumors. The protocol was immunoSEQ multiplex PCR, while the TCRdb copy is restricted to in-frame clones and leaves out a portion. This table holds approximately 80,000 clones, roughly 80% found once. The sample was peripheral blood, taken 44 weeks after starting pembrolizumab. These receptors all stem from an adult with mismatch repair-deficient cancer.

V is TRBV29-1 and J is TRBJ1-1, with a possible D match to TRBD1 (6 bases). CDR3 length: 13 residues. Germline-derived CDR1 and CDR2 are SQVTM and ANQGSEA. Trimming shortened V by 5 bases and J by 0 bases, and 10 bases separated the two germline ends. CDR3 residues: CSVTTGLNTEAFF. The CDR3 DNA sequence: TGCAGCGTTACTACAGGGTTGAACACTGAAGCTTTCTTT.

This chain uses TRBV5-4 with TRBJ2-3, with 9 bases lining up with TRBD2. CDR1 SGHNT and CDR2 YYREEE come from the germline V gene (reference sequence). The CDR3 is 19 residues long. V gave up 4 bases and J gave up 1 base; unmatched junction bases: 16. The chain's CDR3 is CASSASGGRAIRGTDTQYF. The CDR3 coding sequence is TGTGCCAGCAGCGCTTCGGGCGGGAGGGCCATTAGGGGCACAGATACGCAGTATTTT.

J is TRBJ2-7 and V is TRBV15, with TRBD2 identical over 10 bases. This CDR3 is 15 amino acids long. Germline values: CDR1 LNHNV, CDR2 YYDKDF (reference sequence). V shed 5 bases and J 5 bases; nucleotides not matched to a gene: 9. The CDR3 loop reads CATSYGRTSGDEQYF. The CDR3 DNA sequence: TGTGCCACCAGCTATGGGAGGACTAGCGGCGACGAGCAGTACTTC.

The V and J genes are TRBV9 and TRBJ2-7; 9 bases agree with TRBD2. This CDR3 is 15 amino acids long. CDR1 is SGDLS, CDR2 YYNGEE, per germline. V was pared by 4 bases and J by 9 bases, with 14 bases of the junction left unmatched. The CDR3, as DNA: TGTGCCAGCAGCCTCACAGAGGGACTAGCCGACTCGCAGTACTTC. Translation gives CASSLTEGLADSQYF.

The chain has TRBV2 and TRBJ2-7; 12 bases line up with TRBD1. Losses at the gene ends were 6 bases for V and 0 bases for J; bases not matched to a gene: 0. The CDR3 covers 14 residues. Germline CDR1 reads SNHLY; CDR2 reads FYNNEI. This chain's CDR3 is CASRGQGASYEQYF. CDR3 coding DNA: TGTGCCAGCAGGGGACAGGGGGCCTCCTACGAGCAGTACTTC.

The CDR3 loop reads CASSTRDPLGPDTQYF. The DNA of the CDR3 is TGTGCCAGCAGCACCCGGGACCCTCTAGGCCCAGATACGCAGTATTTT. The chain uses TRBV21-1 and TRBJ2-3. TRBV21-1 is a pseudogene segment. The CDR3 is 16 residues long.

J is TRBJ1-1 and V is TRBV5-4, with a tentative D call TRBD1 (6 bases). The CDR3 runs 14 residues. V lost 4 bases, J lost 1 base, and 11 bases lay in between. CDR1 SGHNT and CDR2 YYREEE come from the germline V gene (reference sequence). The DNA of the CDR3 is TGTGCCAGCAGCAAACAGGGAGCGAACACTGAAGCTTTCTTT. Translating it yields CASSKQGANTEAFF.